The 9 T cell receptor beta chains listed next were all sequenced from one sample in a study of T cell changes during pregnancy in multiple sclerosis (dated 2019 in TCRdb). Library construction relied on the immunoSEQ multiplex PCR assay. The source is immuneACCESS, and TCRdb retained only in-frame sequences with V and J called. Part of the clones is not carried over; for the studies checked, unresolved V genes explain less than half of this, and the remainder is unexplained. This sample gives tens of thousands of clones in total; roughly 88% of them show up just once. The biggest ten clones account for over 7.5% of the sample. This specimen was peripheral blood, taken after pregnancy. The receptors shown here come from a female donor in good health, enrolled as a control in a pregnancy study.

This clone occurred once. The chain has TRBV19 and TRBJ1-2; D is undetermined. CDR3 length equals 15 residues. Between the trimmed V and J ends, which lost 6 bases and 7 bases, there was a span of 21 bases. Germline V gene sequence: CDR1 LNHDA, CDR2 SQIVND (reference sequence). The CDR3 DNA reads TGTGCCAGTAGGAGGGTAGGACCCCGCTTCCGTGGCTACACCTTC. Encoded protein: CASRRVGPRFRGYTF.

V and J are TRBV9 and TRBJ2-2, with D perhaps matching TRBD1 (6 bases). Germline V gene lookup returns CDR1 SGDLS and CDR2 YYNGEE. V lost 4 bases, J lost 2 bases, and 15 bases lay in between. There are 16 residues in the CDR3. The CDR3 DNA is TGTGCCAGCAGCCTGGAAACAGGGCTTAACACCGGGGAGCTGTTTTTT. Its translation: CASSLETGLNTGELFF. Looking up the rest from reference TRBV9 and TRBJ2-2 gives the full variable domain: DSGVTQTPKHLITATGQRVTLRCSPRSGDLSVYWYQQSLDQGLQFLIQYYNGEERAKGNILERFSAQQFPDLHSELNLSSLELGDSALYFCASSLETGLNTGELFFGEGSRLTVL.

This chain joins TRBV5-4 and TRBJ1-1; 10 bases fit TRBD1. V was pared by 3 bases and J by 7 bases, with 12 bases of the junction left unmatched. Germline loops: CDR1 SGHNT, CDR2 YYREEE (reference sequence). The CDR3 loop spans 16 amino acids. CDR3 residues: CASSSSPGQGTLEAFF. In DNA form, the CDR3 reads TGTGCCAGCAGCTCATCACCGGGACAGGGGACCCTTGAAGCTTTCTTT.

The genes are TRBV30 and TRBJ1-5; weak D call: TRBD1 (6 bases). The CDR3 is made up of 14 amino acids. Germline CDR1 reads GTSNPN; CDR2 reads SVGIG (reference sequence). V was clipped by 1 base and J by 5 bases, with 12 bases between them. CDR3 in amino acids: CAWSAGDTDQPQHF. CDR3 DNA sequence: TGTGCCTGGAGTGCAGGGGACACCGATCAGCCCCAGCATTTT.

The chain has TRBV29-1 and TRBJ2-1; 13 nucleotides align to TRBD2. V lost 6 bases and J lost 10; bases outside the gene matches: 9. Germline loops: CDR1 SQVTM, CDR2 ANQGSEA. The CDR3 runs 14 residues. The CDR3 reads CSVPGTSGAVEQFF. In DNA, the CDR3 is TGCAGCGTCCCCGGGACTAGCGGGGCGGTGGAGCAGTTCTTC.

This sequence joins TRBV5-1 and TRBJ1-2; D remains ambiguous. The CDR3 sequence is 16 residues long. In germline, CDR1 is SGHRS, CDR2 YFSETQ. Trimming removed 0 bases at V and 4 bases at J, with 16 bases between. This chain's CDR3 is CASSLEGQSGSYGYTF. The CDR3 nucleotides read TGCGCCAGCAGCTTGGAAGGTCAGTCAGGTTCCTATGGCTACACCTTC. Complete variable domain (other parts from reference TRBV5-1 and TRBJ1-2): KAGVTQTPRYLIKTRGQQVTLSCSPISGHRSVSWYQQTPGQGLQFLFEYFSETQRNKGNFPGRFSGRQFSNSRSEMNVSTLELGDSALYLCASSLEGQSGSYGYTFGSGTRLTVV.

This chain joins TRBV5-8 and TRBJ2-1, with 8 nucleotides matching TRBD2. Germline V gene sequence: CDR1 SGHTS, CDR2 YDEGEE. The CDR3 has 10 amino acids. Here the CDR3 reads CAAGEYEQFF. The CDR3 DNA is TGTGCAGCGGGGGAGTATGAGCAGTTCTTC.

The chain couples TRBV19 to TRBJ1-2, with no clear D. The CDR3 is 13 residues long. The germline V gene encodes CDR1 LNHDA and CDR2 SQIVND (reference sequence). The V end lost 6 bases, the J end lost 4 bases, and 12 bases lay between the germline ends. The CDR3 nucleotides are TGTGCCAGTAGCGCCCCGGGTGGCTATGGCTACACCTTC. Protein: CASSAPGGYGYTF.

The J gene is TRBJ2-7, the V gene TRBV2, with D uncertain. Germline V lookup: CDR1 SNHLY, CDR2 FYNNEI. The V gene lost 4 bases and the J gene lost 3 bases, with 7 bases spanning the gap. The CDR3 length is 12 residues. The CDR3 coding sequence is TGTGCCAGCAGTGGAGGCGGCTACGAGCAGTACTTC. Translated: CASSGGGYEQYF.